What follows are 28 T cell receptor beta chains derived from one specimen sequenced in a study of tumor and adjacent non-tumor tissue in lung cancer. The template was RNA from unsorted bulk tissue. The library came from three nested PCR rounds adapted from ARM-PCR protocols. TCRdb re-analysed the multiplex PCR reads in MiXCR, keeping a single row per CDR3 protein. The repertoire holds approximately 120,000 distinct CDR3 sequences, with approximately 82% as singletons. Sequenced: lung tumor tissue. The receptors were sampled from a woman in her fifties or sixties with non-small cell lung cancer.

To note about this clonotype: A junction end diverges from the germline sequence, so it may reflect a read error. CDR3 sequence: CASSITALGNEQFF. DNA of the CDR3: TGTGCCAGCAGTATAACCGCCCTAGGGAATGAGCAGTTTTTC. This sequence joins TRBV25-1 and TRBJ2-1; D is unclear. This CDR3 comprises 14 residues. Per germline, CDR1 MGHDK and CDR2 SYGVNS.

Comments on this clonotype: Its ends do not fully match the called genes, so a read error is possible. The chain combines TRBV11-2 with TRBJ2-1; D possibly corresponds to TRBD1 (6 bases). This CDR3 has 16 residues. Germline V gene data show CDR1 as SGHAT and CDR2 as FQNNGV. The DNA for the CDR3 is TGTGCCAGCAGCCGGGACAAGGGGTTCCTAGACAATGAACAGTTCTTC. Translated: CASSRDKGFLDNEQFF.

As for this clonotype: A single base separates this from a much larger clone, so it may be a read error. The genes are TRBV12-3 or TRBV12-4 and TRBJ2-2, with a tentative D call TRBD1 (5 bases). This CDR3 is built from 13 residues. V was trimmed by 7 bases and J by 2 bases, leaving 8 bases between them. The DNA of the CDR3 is TGTGCCAGCATTTGGACAAACACCGGGGAGCTGTTTTTT. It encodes CASIWTNTGELFF.

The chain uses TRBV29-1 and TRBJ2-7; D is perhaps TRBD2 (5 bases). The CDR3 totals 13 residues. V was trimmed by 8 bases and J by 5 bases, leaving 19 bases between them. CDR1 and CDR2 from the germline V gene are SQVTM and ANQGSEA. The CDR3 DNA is TGCAGCATTGCGACCAACATCGGGAACGAGCAGTACTTC. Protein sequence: CSIATNIGNEQYF.

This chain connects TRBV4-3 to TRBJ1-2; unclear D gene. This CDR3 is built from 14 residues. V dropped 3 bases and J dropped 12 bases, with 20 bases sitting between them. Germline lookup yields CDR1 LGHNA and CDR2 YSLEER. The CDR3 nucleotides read TGCGCCAGCAGCCAGGATCCCCAGACTTTGAGGCACACCTTC. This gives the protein CASSQDPQTLRHTF.

DNA of the CDR3: TGCCTCAGCAGCCAGGGGTTCCCTCTAGCTGGAACTAATGAAAAACTGTTTTTT. Protein sequence: CLSSQGFPLAGTNEKLFF. This chain uses TRBV4-1 with TRBJ1-4; D is perhaps TRBD1 (6 bases). CDR1 is MGHRA, CDR2 YSYEKL, per germline. The CDR3 contains 18 residues.

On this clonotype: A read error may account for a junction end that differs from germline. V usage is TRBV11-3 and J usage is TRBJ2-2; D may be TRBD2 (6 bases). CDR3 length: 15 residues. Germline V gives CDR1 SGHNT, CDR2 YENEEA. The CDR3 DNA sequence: TGTGCAAGCAGTCCCGGGACGGGAGTAACCTGGAAACTGTTTTTT. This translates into CASSPGTGVTWKLFF.

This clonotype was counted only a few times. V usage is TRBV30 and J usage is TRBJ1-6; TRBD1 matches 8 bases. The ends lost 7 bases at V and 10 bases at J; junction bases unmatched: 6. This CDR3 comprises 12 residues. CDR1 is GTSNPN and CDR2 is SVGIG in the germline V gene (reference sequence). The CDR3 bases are TGTGCCTTCGGACAGGGAGGCTCACCCCTCCACTTT. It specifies CAFGQGGSPLHF. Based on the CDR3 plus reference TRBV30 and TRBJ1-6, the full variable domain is SQTIHQWPATLVQPVGSPLSLECTVEGTSNPNLYWYRQAAGRGLQLLFYSVGIGQISSEVPQNLSASRPQDRQFILSSKKLLLSDSGFYLCAFGQGGSPLHFGNGTRLTVT.

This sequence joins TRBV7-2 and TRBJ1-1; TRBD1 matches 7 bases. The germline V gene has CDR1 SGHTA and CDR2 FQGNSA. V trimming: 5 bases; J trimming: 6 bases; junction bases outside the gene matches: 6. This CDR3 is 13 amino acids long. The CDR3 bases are TGTGCCAGCAGCCGACAGGGCAACGCTGAAGCTTTCTTT. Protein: CASSRQGNAEAFF.

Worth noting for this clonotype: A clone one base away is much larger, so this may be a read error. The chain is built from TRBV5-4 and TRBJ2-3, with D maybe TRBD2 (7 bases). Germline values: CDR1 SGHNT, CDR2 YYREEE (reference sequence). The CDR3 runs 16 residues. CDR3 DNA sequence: TGTGCCAACAGCTTGGGGGCGGGAGTCACCACAGATACGCAGTATTTT. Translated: CANSLGAGVTTDTQYF.

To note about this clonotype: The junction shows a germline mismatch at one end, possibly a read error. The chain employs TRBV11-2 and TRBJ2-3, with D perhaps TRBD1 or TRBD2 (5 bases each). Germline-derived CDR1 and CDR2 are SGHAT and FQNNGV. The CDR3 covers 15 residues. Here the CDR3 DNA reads TGTGCCAGCAGCGCCATCGGGACGGCTACAGATACGCATTATTTT. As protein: CASSAIGTATDTHYF.

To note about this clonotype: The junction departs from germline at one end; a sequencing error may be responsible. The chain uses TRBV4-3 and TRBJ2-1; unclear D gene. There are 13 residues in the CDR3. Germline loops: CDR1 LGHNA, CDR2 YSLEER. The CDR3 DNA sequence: TGCGACAGCAGCCAAGCCCCCTCGGGTGAGCAGTTATTC. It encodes CDSSQAPSGEQLF.

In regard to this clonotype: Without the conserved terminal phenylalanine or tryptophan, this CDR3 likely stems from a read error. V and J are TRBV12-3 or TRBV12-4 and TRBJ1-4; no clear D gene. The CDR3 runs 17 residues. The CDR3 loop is CASRHYAEGPSNEKLFY. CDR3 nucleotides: TGTGCTAGCAGACATTACGCTGAGGGTCCCTCTAATGAAAAACTGTTTTAT.

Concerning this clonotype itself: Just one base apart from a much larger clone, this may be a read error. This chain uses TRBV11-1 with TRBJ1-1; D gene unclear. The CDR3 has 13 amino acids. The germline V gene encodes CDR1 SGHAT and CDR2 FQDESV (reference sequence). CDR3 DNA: TGTGCCAGCAACTTAGAATTGAACACTGAAGCTTTCTTT. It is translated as CASNLELNTEAFF.

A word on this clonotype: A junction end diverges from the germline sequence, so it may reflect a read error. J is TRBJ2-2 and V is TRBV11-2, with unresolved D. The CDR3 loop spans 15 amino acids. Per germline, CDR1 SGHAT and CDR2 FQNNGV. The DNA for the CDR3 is TGTGCCAGCAGCTTAGAGTTGGGGAACACAGGGGAGCTGTTTTTT. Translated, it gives CASSLELGNTGELFF.

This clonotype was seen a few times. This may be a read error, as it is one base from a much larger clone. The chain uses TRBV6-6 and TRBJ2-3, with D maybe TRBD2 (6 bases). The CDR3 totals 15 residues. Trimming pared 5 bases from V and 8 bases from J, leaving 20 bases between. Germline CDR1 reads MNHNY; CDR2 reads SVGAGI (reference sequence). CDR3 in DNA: TGTGCCAGCAGTCCCCTCGGGGGTGATAGAGGTACGCAGTATTTT. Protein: CASSPLGGDRGTQYF.

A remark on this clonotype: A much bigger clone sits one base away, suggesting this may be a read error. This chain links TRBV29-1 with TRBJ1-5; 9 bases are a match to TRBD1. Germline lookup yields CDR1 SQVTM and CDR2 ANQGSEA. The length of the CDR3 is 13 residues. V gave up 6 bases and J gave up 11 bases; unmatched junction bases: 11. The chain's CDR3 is CSVATGGKQSQHF. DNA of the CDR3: TGCAGCGTGGCGACAGGGGGTAAACAGTCCCAGCATTTT.

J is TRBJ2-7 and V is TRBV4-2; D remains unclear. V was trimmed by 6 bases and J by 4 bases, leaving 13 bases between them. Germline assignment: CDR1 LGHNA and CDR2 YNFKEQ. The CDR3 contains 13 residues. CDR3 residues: CASRLRQTYEQYF. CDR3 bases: TGTGCCAGCAGGTTGCGGCAGACATACGAGCAGTACTTC.

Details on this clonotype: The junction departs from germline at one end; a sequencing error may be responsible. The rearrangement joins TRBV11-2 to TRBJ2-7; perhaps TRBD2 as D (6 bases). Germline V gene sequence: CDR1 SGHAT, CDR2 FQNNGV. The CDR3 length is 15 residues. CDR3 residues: CASSYATIGSYEQYF. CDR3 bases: TGTGCGAGCAGCTACGCGACTATCGGGAGCTACGAGCAGTACTTC.

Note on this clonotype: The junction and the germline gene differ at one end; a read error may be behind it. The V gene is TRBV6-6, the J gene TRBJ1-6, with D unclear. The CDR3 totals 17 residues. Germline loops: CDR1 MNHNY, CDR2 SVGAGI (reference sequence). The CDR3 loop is CVSSFYEESSYDSPLHF. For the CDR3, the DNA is TGTGTCAGCAGTTTTTATGAAGAGAGCTCCTATGATTCACCCCTCCACTTT.

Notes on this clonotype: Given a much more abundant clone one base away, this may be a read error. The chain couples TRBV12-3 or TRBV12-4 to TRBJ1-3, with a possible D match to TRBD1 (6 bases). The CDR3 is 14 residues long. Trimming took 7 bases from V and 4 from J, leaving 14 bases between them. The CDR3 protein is CASKIRGAGNTIYF. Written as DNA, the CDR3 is TGTGCCAGCAAAATAAGGGGGGCGGGAAACACCATATATTTT.

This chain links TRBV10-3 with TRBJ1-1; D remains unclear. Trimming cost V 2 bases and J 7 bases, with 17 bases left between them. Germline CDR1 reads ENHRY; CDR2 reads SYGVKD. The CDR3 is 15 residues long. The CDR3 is CAISEIVGGSGEAFF. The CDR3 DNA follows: TGTGCCATCAGTGAGATCGTTGGAGGCTCCGGTGAAGCTTTCTTT.

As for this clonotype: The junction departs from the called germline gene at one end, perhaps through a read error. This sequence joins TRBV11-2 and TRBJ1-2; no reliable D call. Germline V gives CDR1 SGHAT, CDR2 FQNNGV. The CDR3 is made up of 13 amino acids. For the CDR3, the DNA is TGTGCCATCAGCGCCCTCAGAGGCGGTGGCTATACCTTC. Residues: CAISALRGGGYTF.

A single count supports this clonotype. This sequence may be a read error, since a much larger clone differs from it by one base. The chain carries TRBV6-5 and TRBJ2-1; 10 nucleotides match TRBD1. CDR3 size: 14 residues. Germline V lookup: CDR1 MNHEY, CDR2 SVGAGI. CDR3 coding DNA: TGTGTCAGCAAAGGACAGGGGGCCTACAATGAGCAGTTCTTC. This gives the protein CVSKGQGAYNEQFF.

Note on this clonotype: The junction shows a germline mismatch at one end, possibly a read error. CDR3 bases: TGTGTCAGCAGTCCTGAGGGGAACTTTAACTATGGCTACACCTTC. Encoded protein: CVSSPEGNFNYGYTF. The rearrangement links TRBV11-2 to TRBJ1-2, with a tentative D call TRBD1 (5 bases). Germline values: CDR1 SGHAT, CDR2 FQNNGV. The CDR3 runs to 15 residues.

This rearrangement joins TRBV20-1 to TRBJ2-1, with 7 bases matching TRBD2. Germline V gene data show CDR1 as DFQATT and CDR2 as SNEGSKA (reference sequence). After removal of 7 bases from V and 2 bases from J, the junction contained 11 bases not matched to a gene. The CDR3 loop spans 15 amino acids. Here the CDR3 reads CSVEVGEGTYNEQFF. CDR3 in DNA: TGCAGTGTTGAAGTAGGGGAGGGCACCTACAATGAGCAGTTCTTC.

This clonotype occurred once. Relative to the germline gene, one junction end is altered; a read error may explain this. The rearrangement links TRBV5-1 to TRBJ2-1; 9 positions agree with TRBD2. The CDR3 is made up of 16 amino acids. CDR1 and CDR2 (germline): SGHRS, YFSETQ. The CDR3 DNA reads TGCGCCAGCAGCTTGGCTCTAGCGGGACTCGAGAATGAGCGGTTCTTC. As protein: CASSLALAGLENERFF.

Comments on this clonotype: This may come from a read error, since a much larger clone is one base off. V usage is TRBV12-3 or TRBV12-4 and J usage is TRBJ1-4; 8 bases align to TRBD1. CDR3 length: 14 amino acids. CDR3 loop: CASTPGQESKKLLF. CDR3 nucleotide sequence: TGTGCCAGCACCCCGGGACAGGAATCAAAAAAACTGCTTTTT.